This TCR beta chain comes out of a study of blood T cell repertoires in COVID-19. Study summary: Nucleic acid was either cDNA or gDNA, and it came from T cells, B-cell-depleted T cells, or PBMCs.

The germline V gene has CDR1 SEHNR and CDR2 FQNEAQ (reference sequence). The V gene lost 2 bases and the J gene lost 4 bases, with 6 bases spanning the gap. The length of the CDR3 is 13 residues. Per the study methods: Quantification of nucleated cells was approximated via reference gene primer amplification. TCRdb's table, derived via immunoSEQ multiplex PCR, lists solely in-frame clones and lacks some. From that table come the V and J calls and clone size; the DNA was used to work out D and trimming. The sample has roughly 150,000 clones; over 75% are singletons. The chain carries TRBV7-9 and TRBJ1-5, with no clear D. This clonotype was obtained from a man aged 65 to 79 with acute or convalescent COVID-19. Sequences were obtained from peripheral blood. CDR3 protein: CASSLQENQPQHF. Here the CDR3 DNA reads TGTGCCAGCAGCTTACAAGAGAATCAGCCCCAGCATTTT.